Each of the 18 T cell receptor beta chains below was sequenced from the same sample in a study of human T cells and chemical hapten exposure (dated by TCRdb to the early 2020s). The time point label, as the study defines it: pre-sensitization, week 0. According to the study, the label for this sample's treatment or condition signals: therapeutic diphenylcyclopropenone sensitization with weekly scalp DPC. Libraries were made using RACE. The run used a NextSeq 500. TCRdb reprocessed the public reads (quality trimming at Q25 with fastp, clone calling with MiXCR) and kept in-frame beta chains. Each record represents a unique CDR3 protein, reported with the most common genes and DNA among its rows. The table for this sample lists about 380,000 distinct CDR3 sequences; roughly 5.3% of them were counted only once. The ten most abundant clones make up 2% to 3% of the sample. The input for sequencing was whole blood, taken in connection with sensitization to the hapten diphenylcyclopropenone (DPC). These receptors all stem from a woman aged 45-65 years with alopecia areata. Some clones in this sample may be carry-over from other donors' samples.

This clonotype was seen ten or more times. The chain combines TRBV11-2 with TRBJ2-6, with D tentatively TRBD1 or TRBD2 (5 bases each). The germline V and J ends were trimmed by 6 bases and 4 bases, with 16 bases remaining between them. Germline V CDR1 and CDR2: SGHAT, FQNNGV. CDR3 size: 16 residues. Here the CDR3 DNA reads TGTGCCAGCAGGGGCCGGGGCCTGTCCGGGGCCAACGTCCTGACTTTC. Its protein is CASRGRGLSGANVLTF. Drawing the rest from reference TRBV11-2 and TRBJ2-6, the complete variable domain is EAGVAQSPRYKIIEKRQSVAFWCNPISGHATLYWYQQILGQGPKLLIQFQNNGVVDDSQLPKDRFSAERLKGVDSTLKIQPAKLEDSAVYLCASRGRGLSGANVLTFGAGSRLTVL.

This rearrangement joins TRBV20-1 to TRBJ2-7; 11 nucleotides match TRBD2. V lost 5 bases and J lost 5; bases outside the gene matches: 8. The CDR3 has 14 residues. Germline CDR1 DFQATT, CDR2 SNEGSKA (reference sequence). CDR3 coding DNA: TGCAGTGCTTCCAAACCGGGACTAGCGGACGAGCAGTACTTC. Amino acid sequence: CSASKPGLADEQYF.

The sample holds a few counts of this clonotype. The CDR3 nucleotides are TGCAGTGCCGGAAGGGGGAACGAGCAGTACTTC. It is translated as CSAGRGNEQYF. The genes are TRBV20-1 and TRBJ2-7; tentative D call: TRBD1 (6 bases). The CDR3 is 11 residues long. The germline gives CDR1 DFQATT, CDR2 SNEGSKA (reference sequence). V gave up 6 bases and J gave up 5 bases, with 11 bases separating them.

The J gene is TRBJ1-6, the V gene TRBV5-1; TRBD1 matches 8 bases. Germline V lookup: CDR1 SGHRS, CDR2 YFSETQ. The CDR3 has 15 amino acids. The V segment lost 0 bases and the J segment 9 bases; nucleotides outside the gene matches: 5. DNA of the CDR3: TGCGCCAGCAGCTTGGAAGGACAGGGAGGTTCACCCCTCCACTTT. Translated: CASSLEGQGGSPLHF.

This clonotype showed up many times. V and J are TRBV24-1 and TRBJ2-2; D is unclear. Germline V CDR1 and CDR2: KGHDR, SFDVKD. CDR3 length: 14 residues. The V and J ends lost 2 bases and 0 bases respectively, with 3 bases between them. The CDR3 DNA reads as TGTGCCACCAGTGATTCCACGAACACCGGGGAGCTGTTTTTT. It encodes CATSDSTNTGELFF.

This clonotype was observed many times. The V and J genes are TRBV4-1 and TRBJ1-2, with no clear D. V was shortened by 0 bases and J by 8 bases, with 7 bases between the two germline ends. CDR1 and CDR2 from the germline V gene are MGHRA and YSYEKL. The CDR3 totals 12 residues. The CDR3 sequence is CASSQDRVGYTF. As DNA, the CDR3 is TGCGCCAGCAGCCAAGACCGAGTCGGCTACACCTTC.

The chain is built from TRBV12-3 or TRBV12-4 and TRBJ2-7, with a tentative D call TRBD2 (6 bases). The CDR3 consists of 14 residues. V lost 4 bases and J lost 2, with 12 bases in between. In DNA form, the CDR3 reads TGTGCCAGCAGTTGGGGTAGCGGTACCTACGAGCAGTACTTC. Translating gives CASSWGSGTYEQYF.

The sample holds many counts of this clonotype. For the CDR3, the DNA is TGTGCCAGCAGCGTAGGGTACACTGAAGCTTTCTTT. Protein product: CASSVGYTEAFF. The V call is TRBV9, the J call TRBJ1-1; D remains unclear. The CDR3 is made up of 12 amino acids. V was pared by 0 bases and J by 3 bases, with 3 bases between. Germline V gene lookup returns CDR1 SGDLS and CDR2 YYNGEE.

This clonotype was seen only a few times. The genes are TRBV6-6 and TRBJ2-7, with TRBD2 identical over 7 bases. The CDR3 is made up of 12 amino acids. The junction had 5 bases not matched to a gene; V was cut back by 6 bases and J by 6 bases. Germline V gene sequence: CDR1 MNHNY, CDR2 SVGAGI (reference sequence). The CDR3 protein is CASSETSREQYF. The DNA for the CDR3 is TGTGCCAGCAGCGAGACTAGCCGCGAGCAGTACTTC.

The sample holds many counts of this clonotype. The chain recombines TRBV29-1 with TRBJ2-1; 10 bases are a match to TRBD1. The junction had 8 bases not matched to a gene; V was cut back by 4 bases and J by 8 bases. Per germline, CDR1 SQVTM and CDR2 ANQGSEA. CDR3 length: 14 amino acids. CDR3 amino acids: CSVGQGAVFHEQFF. The CDR3 DNA reads as TGCAGCGTTGGACAGGGGGCGGTATTTCATGAGCAGTTCTTC.

This clonotype was seen at least ten times. This sequence joins TRBV27 and TRBJ1-3; D not resolved. The germline V and J ends were trimmed by 8 bases and 6 bases, with 14 bases remaining between them. Germline loops: CDR1 MNHEY, CDR2 SMNVEV (reference sequence). The CDR3 is made up of 13 amino acids. The DNA for the CDR3 is TGTGCCAGCGGCTTCCTAATCGAAAACACCATATATTTT. Translated: CASGFLIENTIYF.

V is TRBV28 and J is TRBJ1-1, with a tentative D call TRBD1 (6 bases). Germline V gene lookup returns CDR1 MDHEN and CDR2 SYDVKM. V lost 6 bases and J 0 bases, leaving 11 bases between the germline ends. The CDR3 loop spans 14 amino acids. The CDR3 nucleotides are TGTGCCAGCAGAGGGACACCTATGAACACTGAAGCTTTCTTT. Amino acids: CASRGTPMNTEAFF.

V is TRBV6-5 and J is TRBJ2-7; 7 nucleotides match TRBD2. In germline, CDR1 is MNHEY, CDR2 SVGAGI. This CDR3 spans 13 amino acids. The V gene end was trimmed by 6 bases and the J gene end by 5 bases; junction bases not matched to a gene: 7. The CDR3 DNA reads as TGTGCCAGCAGCCGACTAGCAGGCCACGAGCAGTACTTC. Its translation is CASSRLAGHEQYF.

The table lists this clonotype with a few counts. The chain is built from TRBV5-1 and TRBJ2-2; 10 bases are a match to TRBD1. CDR1 and CDR2 (germline): SGHRS, YFSETQ. Trimming took 4 bases from V and 2 from J; bases not matched to a gene: 8. The CDR3 spans 17 residues. DNA for the CDR3: TGCGCCAGCAGCCGACGGAGGGACAGGGGTAACACCGGGGAGCTGTTTTTT. It is translated as CASSRRRDRGNTGELFF.

This clonotype has a count of ten or more. This chain uses TRBV7-2 with TRBJ2-1; TRBD1 agrees at 9 bases. The CDR3 consists of 14 residues. With V trimmed by 6 bases and J by 7 bases, 7 bases remained unmatched. Germline V gives CDR1 SGHTA, CDR2 FQGNSA. DNA for the CDR3: TGTGCCAGCAGTGACAGGGGGGTCAGGAATGAGCAGTTCTTC. This encodes CASSDRGVRNEQFF.

This clonotype came up many times. This rearrangement joins TRBV6-5 to TRBJ1-5; D is perhaps TRBD1 (5 bases). CDR3 length equals 14 residues. Germline V gene data show CDR1 as MNHEY and CDR2 as SVGAGI. Trimming pared 5 bases from V and 7 bases from J, leaving 15 bases between. The CDR3 sequence is CASSPQGERQPQHF. The DNA of the CDR3 is TGTGCCAGCAGTCCCCAGGGCGAGCGGCAGCCCCAGCATTTT.

This clonotype appeared many times. This rearrangement joins TRBV20-1 to TRBJ2-7, with D possibly TRBD2 on 7 matching bases. The V end lost 0 bases, the J end lost 3 bases, and 12 bases lay between the germline ends. The CDR3 loop spans 14 amino acids. CDR1 and CDR2 (germline): DFQATT, SNEGSKA (reference sequence). The CDR3 region has the DNA TGCAGTGCTAGAGATCTGGGAGGGGGCTACGAGCAGTACTTC. The encoded protein is CSARDLGGGYEQYF.

This clonotype was counted ten times or more. V and J are TRBV2 and TRBJ2-4; D gene uncertain. Germline V CDR1 and CDR2: SNHLY, FYNNEI. Trimming removed 2 bases from V and 0 bases from J, with 11 bases in between. This CDR3 spans 16 amino acids. CDR3 coding DNA: TGTGCCAGCAGTGAATTATACAGCCTAGCCAAAAACATTCAGTACTTC. Encoded protein: CASSELYSLAKNIQYF.